The 6 T cell receptor beta chains in this list originate from one sample, sequenced in a study of blood T cells in healthy people across ages. For the second PCR, which ran for roughly 7 to 11 cycles, a sample-barcoded 5' primer and a J-beta primer mix were used. One entry per CDR3 protein results from TCRdb running MiXCR on the 5' RACE reads. The sample lists about a million distinct CDR3 sequences, under 40% seen once, with around 13% in the top ten. The specimen sequenced was blood. All receptors come from a man aged 18 to 35 in good health.

A word on this clonotype: Mismatch with germline at one junction end may stem from a read error. V usage is TRBV4-3 and J usage is TRBJ1-2; weak D call: TRBD1 (5 bases). The V gene's germline CDR1 is LGHNA and CDR2 YSLEER. This CDR3 is built from 15 residues. For the CDR3, the DNA is TGCGCCGGCAGCCAAAGCAGGGCCCTAAACTATGGCTACACCTTC. Protein sequence: CAGSQSRALNYGYTF.

The chain recombines TRBV5-1 with TRBJ2-2, with D perhaps given as TRBD1 or TRBD2 (5 bases each). The CDR3 spans 14 residues. Germline-derived CDR1 and CDR2 are SGHRS and YFSETQ. V shed 6 bases and J shed 6 bases, with 15 bases lying between them. This CDR3 is CASTPLGESGELFF. CDR3 DNA sequence: TGCGCCAGCACCCCCCTGGGGGAGTCCGGGGAGCTGTTTTTT.

The table lists this clonotype with a few counts. The chain couples TRBV11-3 to TRBJ1-5; D call uncertain. The V end lost 5 bases, the J end lost 0 bases, and 11 bases lay between the germline ends. This CDR3 comprises 15 residues. CDR1 and CDR2 from the germline V gene are SGHNT and YENEEA. The CDR3, as DNA: TGTGCCAGCAGCGCCCGCGGGCATAGCAATCAGCCCCAGCATTTT. It yields the protein CASSARGHSNQPQHF.

This clonotype occurred a few times. The chain employs TRBV6-5 and TRBJ2-7, with D tentatively TRBD1 or TRBD2 (5 bases each). TRBJ2-5 matches the DNA end more closely, so the J call is doubtful. The CDR3 is 15 residues long. Germline values: CDR1 MNHEY, CDR2 SVGAGI. CDR3 sequence: CASSYWDGRRETQYF. The CDR3 DNA is TGTGCCAGCAGTTACTGGGACGGTAGAAGGGAGACCCAGTACTTC.

The chain combines TRBV6-5 with TRBJ2-2; D uncertain. The CDR3 is 15 residues long. Germline CDR1 MNHEY, CDR2 SVGAGI. The ends were cut back, 4 bases at V and 6 bases at J, with 15 bases in the middle. DNA of the CDR3: TGTGCCAGCAGTTTTAGGGAAAGGTCGGCCGGGGAGCTGTTTTTT. It is translated as CASSFRERSAGELFF.

This chain connects TRBV5-6 to TRBJ2-3; tentative D call: TRBD1 (5 bases). Looked up from germline, CDR1 is SGHDT and CDR2 is YYEEEE. The CDR3 runs 15 residues. The V and J ends lost 0 bases and 2 bases respectively, with 10 bases between them. CDR3 DNA sequence: TGTGCCAGCAGCTTGGAAGCAGGGCACACAGATACGCAGTATTTT. Translated, it gives CASSLEAGHTDTQYF.